This TCR beta chain came from a study of shared clonotypes between healthy human individuals. Data came from immunoSEQ multiplex PCR; TCRdb stores just in-frame clones and leaves some out. The table shows about 1.5 million clones, with 95% to 97% occurring only once. Findings and limits, study-wide: In contrast to clonotypes shared by all four donors, non-shared clonotypes had lower generation probabilities. Richness estimates generally favored naive over memory subsets.

The CDR3 sequence is 15 residues long. In germline, CDR1 is LNHDA, CDR2 SQIVND (reference sequence). The ends lost 3 bases at V and 7 bases at J; junction bases unmatched: 5. As for this clone: What it recognizes is unknown. Distinct nucleotide sequences in the sample also encode this CDR3.

This chain uses TRBV19 with TRBJ2-2; 10 bases map to TRBD2. The sequence derives from a man younger than 40 in good health. The material sequenced was naive CD4+ T cells sorted from blood. As for subset: CD45RA+ positively selected. The CDR3 nucleotides are TGTGCCAGTAGTATCCTAGCGGGAGCGGTCGGGGAGCTGTTTTTT. Protein: CASSILAGAVGELFF.